This entry features one TCR beta chain sequence. A second PCR of about 7 to 12 cycles used a sample-barcoded 5' primer and a J-beta primer mix. MiXCR, run by TCRdb on the 5' RACE reads, gives a single entry per CDR3 protein. There are fewer than 1 million distinct CDR3 sequences in the sample; more than 40% occur only once, and approximately 19% lies in the top ten. This sample stems from a study of blood T cells in healthy people across ages. The sequence was collected from a man between 60 and 70 years old in good health. The sample was blood.

CDR3 protein: CASSLAPRQKETQYF. The CDR3 region has the DNA TGCGCCAGCAGCTTAGCGCCGCGGCAAAAAGAGACCCAGTACTTC. V is TRBV5-1 and J is TRBJ2-7; D uncertain. Matching the DNA end better, TRBJ2-5 makes the J call doubtful. The V gene's germline CDR1 is SGHRS and CDR2 YFSETQ. The CDR3 runs to 15 residues.